This TCR beta chain is from a study of blood T cell repertoires in COVID-19. Study at large: In each case, the material was cDNA or gDNA derived from T cells, B-cell-depleted T cells, or PBMCs.

Per the original methods: Amplification of reference gene primers was used by the study to estimate nucleated cell counts. Assay used: immunoSEQ multiplex PCR; TCRdb lists only in-frame clones, some missing. That table furnishes V, J and clone size, whereas the DNA furnished D and trimming. The table shows 210,000 or so clones, with 88% occurring only once. The CDR3 extends over 15 amino acids. V lost 3 bases and J lost 2; bases outside the gene matches: 6. Germline V gene data show CDR1 as SGDLS and CDR2 as YYNGEE. This TCR came from a woman aged 55-70 years with acute or convalescent COVID-19. The gene calls are TRBV9 and TRBJ1-1; TRBD1 matches 8 bases. The specimen was peripheral blood. The CDR3 nucleotides read TGTGCCAGCAGCGGACCAACAGGGGGTAACACTGAAGCTTTCTTT. It yields the protein CASSGPTGGNTEAFF.